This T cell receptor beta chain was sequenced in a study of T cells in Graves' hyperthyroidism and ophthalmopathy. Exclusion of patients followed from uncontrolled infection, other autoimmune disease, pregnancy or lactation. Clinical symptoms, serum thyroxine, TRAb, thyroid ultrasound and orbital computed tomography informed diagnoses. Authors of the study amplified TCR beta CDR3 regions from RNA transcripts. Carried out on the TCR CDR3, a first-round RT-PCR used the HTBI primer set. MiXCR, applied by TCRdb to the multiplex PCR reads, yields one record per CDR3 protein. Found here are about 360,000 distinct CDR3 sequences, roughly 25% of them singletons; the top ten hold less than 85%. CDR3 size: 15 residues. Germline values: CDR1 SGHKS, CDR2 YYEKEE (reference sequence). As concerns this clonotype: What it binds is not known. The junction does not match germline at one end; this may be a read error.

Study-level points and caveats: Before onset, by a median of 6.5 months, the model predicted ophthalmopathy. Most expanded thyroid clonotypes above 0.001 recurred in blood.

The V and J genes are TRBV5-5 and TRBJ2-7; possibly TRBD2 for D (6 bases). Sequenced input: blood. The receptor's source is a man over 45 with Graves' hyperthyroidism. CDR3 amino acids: CASSFDDWGAYEQYF. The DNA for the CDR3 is TGCGCCAGCAGCTTCGACGATTGGGGGGCCTACGAGCAGTACTTC.